These 21 T cell receptor beta chains share one sample of origin, sequenced in a study of metastatic and nonmetastatic thyroid tumors. Using MiXCR, TCRdb reanalyzed the PCR reads. Of about 28,000 clones in the sample, roughly a quarter were seen once. Prior to thyroid surgery, none of the patients had received any treatment. The sample comprised blood. These receptors came from a female donor with papillary thyroid cancer or a benign thyroid nodule (not recorded which). Some clones in this sample may be carry-over from other donors' samples.

The chain employs TRBV3-1 and TRBJ1-1; tentatively, D is TRBD1 (6 bases). The length of the CDR3 is 15 residues. Trimming removed 4 bases from V and 0 bases from J, with 12 bases in between. Germline CDR1 reads LGHDT; CDR2 reads YNNKEL (reference sequence). This chain's CDR3 is CASSRNRAMNTEAFF. The DNA for the CDR3 is TGTGCCAGCAGCCGCAACAGGGCGATGAACACTGAAGCTTTCTTT.

V is TRBV5-1 and J is TRBJ2-2; D is uncertain. CDR1 SGHRS and CDR2 YFSETQ come from the germline V gene. The V end was cut by 4 bases, the J end by 2 bases, with 9 bases between. The CDR3 is 14 amino acids. CDR3 sequence reads: CASSMNSNTGELFF. CDR3 nucleotide sequence: TGCGCCAGCAGCATGAATAGCAACACCGGGGAGCTGTTTTTT.

This clone was detected ten times or more. The chain combines TRBV20-1 with TRBJ2-6; D is uncertain. V was clipped by 5 bases and J by 1 base, with 6 bases between them. CDR1 is DFQATT and CDR2 is SNEGSKA in the germline V gene (reference sequence). The CDR3 spans 13 residues. CDR3 sequence reads: CSAPESGANVLTF. The CDR3 nucleotides read TGCAGTGCTCCTGAATCTGGGGCCAACGTCCTGACTTTC.

This clone was observed many times. The chain carries TRBV28 and TRBJ2-3; 12 bases map to TRBD2. The J segment lost 5 bases and the V segment lost 6 bases, leaving 6 bases of the junction unmatched. CDR3 length: 15 amino acids. Germline V gene sequence: CDR1 MDHEN, CDR2 SYDVKM. The CDR3 region is CASSTTSGSVDTQYF. The DNA for the CDR3 is TGTGCCAGCAGCACGACTAGCGGGAGTGTAGATACGCAGTATTTT.

The chain uses TRBV5-5 and TRBJ2-7, with TRBD1 matching over 10 bases. J gave up 7 bases and V 4 bases, and 11 bases lay outside the gene matches. The CDR3 runs to 15 residues. Germline-derived CDR1 and CDR2 are SGHKS and YYEKEE (reference sequence). CDR3 coding DNA: TGTGCCAGCAGCGTCACGGGACAGGGGATGAGAGAGCAGTACTTC. Its protein is CASSVTGQGMREQYF. The full variable domain, rest sourced from reference TRBV5-5 and TRBJ2-7, is DAGVTQSPTHLIKTRGQQVTLRCSPISGHKSVSWYQQVLGQGPQFIFQYYEKEERGRGNFPDRFSARQFPNYSSELNVNALLLGDSALYLCASSVTGQGMREQYFGPGTRLTVT.

This clone was observed a handful of times. This may arise from a read error, as a much more abundant clone is one base away. This chain uses TRBV29-1 with TRBJ1-3; D uncertain. Trimming took off 5 bases at V and 8 bases at J, with 16 bases between the two ends. Germline lookup yields CDR1 SQVTM and CDR2 ANQGSEA. This CDR3 is built from 13 residues. The CDR3 DNA reads TGCAGCGTTAGTCCCGGGAGTGGGGACACCATATATTTT. Encoded protein: CSVSPGSGDTIYF.

In this sample, this clone turned up a few times. This may be a read error, as it is one base from a much larger clone. This chain connects TRBV7-2 to TRBJ1-2; D gene uncertain. The CDR3 spans 14 residues. CDR1 and CDR2 from the germline V gene are SGHTA and FQGNSA. Here the CDR3 DNA reads TGTGTCAGCAGCCCCTTTGGGAAAGGGTATGACTACACCTTC. Translated, it gives CVSSPFGKGYDYTF.

This clone was counted a few times. The V call is TRBV20-1, the J call TRBJ1-1, with D perhaps matching TRBD1 (6 bases). V was clipped by 5 bases and J by 6 bases, with 22 bases between them. This CDR3 region has 15 residues. Germline V gene data show CDR1 as DFQATT and CDR2 as SNEGSKA (reference sequence). The CDR3, as DNA: TGCAGTGCTTCGGCACCTCTCAAGGGGACACCTGAAGCTTTCTTT. Translation: CSASAPLKGTPEAFF.

This clone appeared a few times. CDR3 loop: CSALAYFYEQYF. Here the CDR3 DNA reads TGCAGTGCTCTAGCGTACTTCTACGAGCAGTACTTC. The rearrangement links TRBV20-1 to TRBJ2-7, with D possibly TRBD2 on 6 matching bases. This CDR3 is built from 12 residues. The V and J ends lost 5 bases and 3 bases respectively, with 11 bases between them. Germline V gives CDR1 DFQATT, CDR2 SNEGSKA (reference sequence).

This clone has at least ten counts. This chain joins TRBV7-3 and TRBJ2-7; D could derive from TRBD1 or TRBD2 (5 bases each). The CDR3 loop spans 14 amino acids. The V and J ends lost 5 bases and 3 bases respectively, with 14 bases between them. The V gene's germline CDR1 is SGHTA and CDR2 FQGTGA. This CDR3 is CASSPGTSRYEQYF. The CDR3 DNA reads as TGTGCCAGCAGCCCCGGGACCTCACGCTACGAGCAGTACTTC.

This clone was counted at least ten times. At the DNA level, this CDR3 is encoded by other sequences in the same sample as well. CDR3 coding DNA: TGTGCCACCAGTGAACCTGCCGGGACGACGCAGTATTTT. The encoded protein is CATSEPAGTTQYF. The V call is TRBV24-1, the J call TRBJ2-3; tentatively, D is TRBD1 or TRBD2 (5 bases each). The CDR3 extends over 13 amino acids. V was pared by 4 bases and J by 9 bases, with 13 bases between. Germline V gives CDR1 KGHDR, CDR2 SFDVKD.

This clone appeared many times. The CDR3 DNA reads as TGTGCCAGCACCGCGACAGCCCCCAGGGGCACTGAAGCTTTCTTT. Protein product: CASTATAPRGTEAFF. The chain is built from TRBV2 and TRBJ1-1; tentatively, D is TRBD1 (6 bases). CDR1 and CDR2 from the germline V gene are SNHLY and FYNNEI. The CDR3 loop spans 15 amino acids. The V and J ends lost 7 bases and 4 bases respectively, with 19 bases between them.

There are many counts of this clone. The chain carries TRBV12-3 or TRBV12-4 and TRBJ1-5; 11 bases map to TRBD1. V was clipped by 6 bases and J by 6 bases; unmatched bases: 7. This CDR3 is 15 amino acids long. The CDR3 sequence is CASSSGQGAVQPQHF. The CDR3 coding sequence is TGTGCCAGCAGCTCTGGACAGGGGGCGGTTCAGCCCCAGCATTTT.

As for this clone: One junction end disagrees with the germline gene, perhaps due to a read error. V is TRBV6-1 and J is TRBJ1-5, with D hard to call. The CDR3 is 15 residues long. CDR1 is MNHNS, CDR2 SASEGT, per germline. The CDR3 reads CASRPTTVGHQPQNF. The CDR3, as DNA: TGTGCCAGCAGACCCACAACGGTTGGGCATCAGCCCCAGAATTTT.

This chain connects TRBV28 to TRBJ1-6; 10 bases align to TRBD1. V shed 5 bases, J shed 14 bases, and the junction held 15 bases outside the gene matches. Per germline, CDR1 MDHEN and CDR2 SYDVKM. The CDR3 covers 16 residues. The CDR3 loop reads CASSARQGAIGETLHF. CDR3 coding DNA: TGTGCCAGCAGTGCGAGACAGGGGGCCATAGGGGAGACCCTCCACTTT.

In regard to this clone: One end of the junction is discordant with germline, which a read error may explain. This chain joins TRBV11-2 and TRBJ2-2; a weak D match, TRBD2 (5 bases). Germline V CDR1 and CDR2: SGHAT, FQNNGV. The CDR3 extends over 16 amino acids. The CDR3 region has the DNA TGCGCCAGCAGCTTAGGAGGCGTTCGGAACACCGGGGAGCTGTTTTTT. The encoded protein is CASSLGGVRNTGELFF.

This clone has just a few counts. The rearrangement joins TRBV24-1 to TRBJ2-2; D might be TRBD2 (7 bases). Trimming shortened V by 5 bases and J by 3 bases, and 15 bases separated the two germline ends. CDR1 is KGHDR, CDR2 SFDVKD, per germline. CDR3 length equals 16 residues. CDR3 DNA sequence: TGTGCCACCAGTGTCATTCCGGGGGGCTACACCGGGGAGCTGTTTTTT. Its translation: CATSVIPGGYTGELFF.

This clone was detected ten times or more. The chain recombines TRBV5-6 with TRBJ1-1; 10 nucleotides agree with TRBD1. V was clipped by 5 bases and J by 0 bases; unmatched bases: 7. This CDR3 is 16 amino acids long. CDR1 is SGHDT and CDR2 is YYEEEE in the germline V gene. The CDR3 protein is CASSRRGQGMNTEAFF. DNA of the CDR3: TGTGCCAGCAGTCGAAGGGGACAGGGGATGAACACTGAAGCTTTCTTT. Variable domain in full (rest from reference TRBV5-6 and TRBJ1-1): DAGVTQSPTHLIKTRGQQVTLRCSPKSGHDTVSWYQQALGQGPQFIFQYYEEEERQRGNFPDRFSGHQFPNYSSELNVNALLLGDSALYLCASSRRGQGMNTEAFFGQGTRLTVV.

This clone was detected a few times. The rearrangement links TRBV6-5 to TRBJ2-6; no clear D. V gave up 3 bases and J gave up 3 bases, with 3 bases separating them. Germline values: CDR1 MNHEY, CDR2 SVGAGI. The CDR3 is made up of 13 amino acids. CDR3 in DNA: TGTGCCAGCAGTTATAGTGGGGCCAACGTCCTGACTTTC. Its translation: CASSYSGANVLTF.

This clone was seen only a few times. CDR3 sequence reads: CASSFGLAVAGELFF. CDR3 coding DNA: TGTGCCAGCAGTTTCGGGCTAGCGGTGGCCGGGGAGCTGTTTTTT. This chain uses TRBV12-3 or TRBV12-4 with TRBJ2-2; 7 nucleotides match TRBD2. J gave up 6 bases and V 3 bases, and 7 bases lay outside the gene matches. This CDR3 spans 15 amino acids.

The V call is TRBV12-3 or TRBV12-4, the J call TRBJ2-6; D not resolved. There are 14 residues in the CDR3. Trimming shortened V by 2 bases and J by 0 bases, and 2 bases separated the two germline ends. The CDR3 loop is CASSLNSGANVLTF. CDR3 DNA: TGTGCCAGCAGTTTAAACTCTGGGGCCAACGTCCTGACTTTC.